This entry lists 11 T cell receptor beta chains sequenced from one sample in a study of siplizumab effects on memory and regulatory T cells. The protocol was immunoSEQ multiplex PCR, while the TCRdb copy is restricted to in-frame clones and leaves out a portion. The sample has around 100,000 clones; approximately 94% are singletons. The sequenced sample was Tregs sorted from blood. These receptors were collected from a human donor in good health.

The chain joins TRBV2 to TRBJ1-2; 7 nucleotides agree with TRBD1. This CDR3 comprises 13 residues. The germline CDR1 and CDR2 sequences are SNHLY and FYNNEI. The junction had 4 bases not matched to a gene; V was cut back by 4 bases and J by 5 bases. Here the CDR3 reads CASSGDSWYGYTF. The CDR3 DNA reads TGTGCCAGCAGTGGGGACAGTTGGTATGGCTACACCTTC.

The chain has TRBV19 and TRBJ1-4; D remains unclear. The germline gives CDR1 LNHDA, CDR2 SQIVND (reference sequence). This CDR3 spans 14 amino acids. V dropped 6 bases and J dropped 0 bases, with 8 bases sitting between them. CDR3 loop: CASRSGATNEKLFF. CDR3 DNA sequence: TGTGCCAGTAGGAGCGGAGCAACTAATGAAAAACTGTTTTTT.

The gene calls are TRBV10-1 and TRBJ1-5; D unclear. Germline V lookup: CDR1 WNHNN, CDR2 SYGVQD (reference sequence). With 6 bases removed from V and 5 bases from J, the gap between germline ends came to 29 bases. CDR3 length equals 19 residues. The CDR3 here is CASRLTLLPPADFHQPQHF. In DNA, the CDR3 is TGCGCCAGCAGACTTACGCTGCTACCGCCGGCAGATTTCCATCAGCCCCAGCATTTT.

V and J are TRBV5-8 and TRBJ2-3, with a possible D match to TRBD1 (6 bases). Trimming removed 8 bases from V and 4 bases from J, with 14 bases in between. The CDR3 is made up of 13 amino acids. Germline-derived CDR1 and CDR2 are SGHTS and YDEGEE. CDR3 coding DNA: TGTGCCAGAGGGGGTTTGAAGGCAGATACGCAGTATTTT. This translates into CARGGLKADTQYF.

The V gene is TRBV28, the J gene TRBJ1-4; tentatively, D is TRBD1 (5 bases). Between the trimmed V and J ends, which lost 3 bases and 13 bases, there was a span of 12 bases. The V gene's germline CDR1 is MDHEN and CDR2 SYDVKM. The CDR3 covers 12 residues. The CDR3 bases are TGTGCCAGCAGTTTGGGGACCCGGGGACTGTTTTTT. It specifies CASSLGTRGLFF.

DNA of the CDR3: TGTGCCTGGGGAGGGGACCTTGGGAACACTGAAGCTTTCTTT. It encodes CAWGGDLGNTEAFF. This chain uses TRBV30 with TRBJ1-1, with D possibly TRBD1 on 5 matching bases. Trimming left V 5 bases short and J 1 base short, with 14 bases between. Germline-derived CDR1 and CDR2 are GTSNPN and SVGIG (reference sequence). The CDR3 contains 14 residues.

In DNA, the CDR3 is TGTGCCAGCTCAGGGACAGGGGGGCAGCCCCAGCATTTT. Its protein is CASSGTGGQPQHF. The chain is built from TRBV18 and TRBJ1-5; TRBD1 aligns across 11 bases. This CDR3 spans 13 amino acids. Germline CDR1 and CDR2: KGHSH and LQKENI. Losses at the gene ends were 5 bases for V and 7 bases for J; bases not matched to a gene: 1.

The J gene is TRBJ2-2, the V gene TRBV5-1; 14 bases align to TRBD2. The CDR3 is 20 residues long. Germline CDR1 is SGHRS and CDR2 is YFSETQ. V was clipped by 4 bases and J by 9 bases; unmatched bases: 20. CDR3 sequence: CASSPTLPGLAGDAGRELFF. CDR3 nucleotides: TGCGCCAGCAGCCCTACATTACCGGGACTAGCGGGAGATGCCGGCCGGGAGCTGTTTTTT.

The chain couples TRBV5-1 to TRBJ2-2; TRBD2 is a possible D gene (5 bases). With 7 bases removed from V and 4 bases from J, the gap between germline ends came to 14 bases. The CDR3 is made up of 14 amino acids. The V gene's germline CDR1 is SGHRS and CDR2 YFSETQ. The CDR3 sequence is CASGRGSGTGELFF. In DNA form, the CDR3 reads TGCGCCAGCGGCCGAGGGTCCGGCACCGGGGAGCTGTTTTTT.

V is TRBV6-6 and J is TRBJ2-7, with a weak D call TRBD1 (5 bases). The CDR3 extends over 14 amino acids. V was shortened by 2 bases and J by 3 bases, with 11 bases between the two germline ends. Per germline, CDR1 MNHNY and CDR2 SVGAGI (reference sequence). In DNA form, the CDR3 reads TGTGCCAGCAGTTACGCGCGTAGGGGCTACGAGCAGTACTTC. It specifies CASSYARRGYEQYF.

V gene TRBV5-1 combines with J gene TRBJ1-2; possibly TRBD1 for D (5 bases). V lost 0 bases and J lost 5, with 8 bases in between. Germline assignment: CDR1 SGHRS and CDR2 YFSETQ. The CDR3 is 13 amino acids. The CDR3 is CASSLDGAYGYTF. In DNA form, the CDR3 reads TGCGCCAGCAGCTTGGACGGGGCTTATGGCTACACCTTC.